Listed here are 13 T cell receptor beta chains from one sample, sequenced in a study of T cells in Graves' hyperthyroidism and ophthalmopathy. TCR beta CDR3 regions were amplified from RNA transcripts. RT-PCR in the first round (using the HTBI primer set) targeted the TCR CDR3. MiXCR, run by TCRdb on the multiplex PCR reads, gives a single entry per CDR3 protein. The data contain approximately 400,000 distinct CDR3 sequences, approximately 14% of them singletons. The sequenced material came from blood. The receptors come from a woman aged 55-75 years with Graves' hyperthyroidism.

This clonotype has more than one count but fewer than ten. The chain recombines TRBV12-3 or TRBV12-4 with TRBJ2-1; D unresolved. The V end was cut by 3 bases, the J end by 4 bases, with 7 bases between. This CDR3 spans 13 amino acids. The CDR3 here is CASSFGPYNEQFF. In DNA, the CDR3 is TGTGCCAGCAGTTTTGGACCATACAATGAGCAGTTCTTC.

This clonotype was found many times. V is TRBV27 and J is TRBJ2-5, with TRBD2 matching over 7 bases. Germline CDR1 is MNHEY and CDR2 is SMNVEV (reference sequence). CDR3 length: 13 residues. Trimming cost V 0 bases and J 7 bases; bases outside gene matches: 2. The CDR3 nucleotides read TGTGCCAGCAGTTTATCCGGGGAGGGGACCCAGTACTTC. Amino acids: CASSLSGEGTQYF.

This clonotype was picked up a small number of times. V is TRBV5-1 and J is TRBJ2-3; 12 bases fit TRBD2. With 6 bases clipped from V and 9 bases from J, the junction kept 8 bases outside the gene matches. Germline V lookup: CDR1 SGHRS, CDR2 YFSETQ. The CDR3 totals 14 residues. This CDR3 reads CASMTSGGPGTQYF. CDR3 nucleotides: TGCGCCAGCATGACTAGCGGGGGTCCAGGGACGCAGTATTTT.

Ten or more counts support this clonotype. The chain joins TRBV7-8 to TRBJ1-2, with unresolved D. Germline V gene sequence: CDR1 SGHVS, CDR2 FQNEAQ. The CDR3 is 14 amino acids. V was pared by 5 bases and J by 2 bases, with 12 bases between. CDR3 bases: TGTGCCAGCAGCCCGACGGGATCCAACTATGGCTACACCTTC. As protein: CASSPTGSNYGYTF.

At least ten counts were recorded for this clonotype. This chain connects TRBV7-3 to TRBJ2-7; D call uncertain. The CDR3 length is 14 residues. V shed 1 base and J shed 0 bases, with 7 bases lying between them. Germline values: CDR1 SGHTA, CDR2 FQGTGA. CDR3 in DNA: TGTGCCAGCAGCTTAATGGGGAACTCCTACGAGCAGTACTTC. Protein sequence: CASSLMGNSYEQYF.

This clonotype was found a few times. DNA for the CDR3: TGTGCCACCACCGGCCGGACAGGGTCGAACTATGGCTACACCTTC. Translation: CATTGRTGSNYGYTF. The genes are TRBV28 and TRBJ1-2; 8 bases match TRBD1. The trim removed 10 bases at V and 2 bases at J, leaving 12 bases unmatched. CDR3 length equals 15 residues. Germline V gene data show CDR1 as MDHEN and CDR2 as SYDVKM.

The chain joins TRBV9 to TRBJ1-6; D not certain. The CDR3 is 14 amino acids. V was trimmed by 0 bases and J by 10 bases, leaving 11 bases between them. Germline CDR1 and CDR2: SGDLS and YYNGEE. CDR3 sequence (DNA): TGTGCCAGCAGCGTAGGCAGGTTCGACTCACCCCTCCACTTT. This codes for CASSVGRFDSPLHF.

The chain has TRBV12-3 or TRBV12-4 and TRBJ2-7; possible D gene TRBD2, 9 bases. V lost 3 bases to trimming and J lost 5 bases, with 20 bases between them. The CDR3 sequence is 16 residues long. CDR3 in DNA: TGTGCCAGCAGTTTGGGGGGGCTAGCGGGACAGGACGAGCAGTACTTC. Residues: CASSLGGLAGQDEQYF.

The chain carries TRBV24-1 and TRBJ1-4; the D is unclear. CDR1 KGHDR and CDR2 SFDVKD come from the germline V gene. The CDR3 sequence is 13 residues long. Trimming shortened V by 9 bases and J by 0 bases, and 7 bases separated the two germline ends. CDR3 in DNA: TGTGCCACCGCGGATGCAACTAATGAAAAACTGTTTTTT. Translated, it gives CATADATNEKLFF.

The chain joins TRBV10-3 to TRBJ2-3; no reliable D call. CDR3 size: 12 residues. Germline V lookup: CDR1 ENHRY, CDR2 SYGVKD. V was trimmed by 0 bases and J by 6 bases, leaving 4 bases between them. DNA of the CDR3: TGTGCCATCAGTGAGTCCCGGGATACGCAGTATTTT. The encoded protein is CAISESRDTQYF.

The V gene is TRBV12-3 or TRBV12-4, the J gene TRBJ2-7; a weak D match, TRBD2 (5 bases). Trimming removed 5 bases at V and 6 bases at J, with 11 bases between. This CDR3 is 12 amino acids long. This CDR3 reads CASSTTSSEQYF. The CDR3 nucleotides are TGTGCCAGCAGTACCACTAGTAGCGAGCAGTACTTC.

In this sample, this clonotype turned up many times. The chain has TRBV27 and TRBJ2-7; D might be TRBD2 (6 bases). Germline lookup yields CDR1 MNHEY and CDR2 SMNVEV (reference sequence). V lost 0 bases to trimming and J lost 2 bases, with 11 bases between them. There are 15 residues in the CDR3. The CDR3 is CASSLSGGGAYEQYF. In DNA form, the CDR3 reads TGTGCCAGCAGTTTATCGGGAGGCGGCGCCTACGAGCAGTACTTC.

This clonotype has at least ten counts. This chain joins TRBV3-1 and TRBJ1-5; possible D gene TRBD1, 5 bases. Deletions cut 4 bases from V and 6 bases from J, with 13 bases between. The CDR3 covers 14 residues. Per germline, CDR1 LGHDT and CDR2 YNNKEL (reference sequence). The CDR3 nucleotides are TGTGCCAGCAGCCGGATGGGGGGGAGTCAGCCCCAGCATTTT. Translating gives CASSRMGGSQPQHF.